This T cell receptor (beta chain) was retrieved from a study of cytomegalovirus exposure and HLA in healthy donors (dated by TCRdb to about 2017). In the study overall: An earlier analysis of a few hundred of the donors reported roughly 300 Gb of sequence data and 95 million to 130 million unique TCR beta sequences obtained from approximately 180 million T cells. Approximately 300 gigabases of sequencing data and around 85 million unique TCR sequences made up an early release that covered 500 to 700 HLA-typed donors. Of the approximately 400 genotyped donors, over 65% fell in the genetic ancestry cluster associated with self-reported Caucasian donors. The study aimed to test whether signatures of past pathogen exposure could be identified by cataloging public T cell receptors. The study profiled the T cell repertoires of under 700 subjects by immunosequencing and related them to cytomegalovirus serostatus. In addition to the first cohort of 650 to 750 subjects, a separate validation cohort of 120 different subjects was used. To predict cytomegalovirus infection status, the study brought together high-throughput TCR immunosequencing, statistical association of individual TCRs with disease status, and machine learning. A later analysis re-examined previously published TCR beta repertoires from just over 650 donors and added high-resolution HLA genotyping to investigate patterns of TCR occurrence. Rather than using new phenotypic data, the later analysis identified candidate immune exposures from TCR beta sequences and from how often those sequences occurred across donors. In an earlier analysis of 500 to 650 of the donors, high-throughput TCR beta sequencing was used to judge whether each TCR beta V gene segment behaved as functional or pseudogenic. Donor age, sex, ethnicity and CMV serostatus were collected together with the repertoire data. A later genetic analysis took genome-wide SNP genotypes for about three fifths of the 666 donors and used that subset as a discovery cohort. All discovery cohort repertoires had been generated on a single sequencing platform. Class I and class II HLA loci were covered by the typing at four-digit resolution. The number of typed donors differed by locus: about 620-640 for A, B, C, DRB1 and DQB1; 500 to 550 for DQA1; some 590 for DPA1; and some 450 for DPB1. Roughly five DR-DQ haplotypes were treated as single units for association and clustering because of strong linkage in the cohort. Among 350 to 400 genotyped donors of the cohort, an average of approximately 230,000 unique TCR beta nucleotide sequences were sequenced per donor, roughly 18% of them non-productive. The study at large found these results: Because some donors lacked HLA typing at each locus, the association tests relied only on the typed subset. Cytomegalovirus status was reported to be diagnosed by the classifier with high specificity and sensitivity in both the original and validation cohorts. Compared with the roughly 670-donor mean, donors in an Asian-associated ancestry cluster had fewer N-insertions in productive TCRs, according to a later genetic analysis. In a later analysis, HLA-associated TCR beta chains were found to be more clonally expanded and to have lower generation probabilities than equally common non-associated chains. In vitro tests confirmed that a few of the cytomegalovirus-associated TCR beta chains recognize cytomegalovirus antigens. Linkage disequilibrium might explain the correlated functional status among segregating V segments, but an unknown experimental factor could not be excluded. A further reported finding was that TCR beta sequences accurately predicted the HLA-A and HLA-B alleles for most subjects in the first cohort. Broadly in line with IMGT annotations, most TCR beta V segments showed up in productive rearrangements about 90% or about 30% of the time in an earlier analysis of approximately 600 of the donors. Most TCR sequences were observed very rarely across donors, whereas some public TCRs were present in many individuals. Several of the top co-occurrence clusters appeared to be linked to parvovirus B19, influenza, CMV and Epstein-Barr virus, according to a later analysis. Strong co-occurrence of HLA alleles, especially DR and DQ, made assigning TCR associations to individual alleles difficult. A cluster of highly shared sequence variants was judged likely to be a technical artifact of the sequencing pipeline. Sequencing depth was assumed to be roughly uniform across donors in the presence/absence analyses, though that assumption may not hold. The study gave a list of 150 to 200 TCR beta chains associated with cytomegalovirus. Most CMV-associated TCR beta chains appeared to be HLA-restricted in a later analysis, and the HLA associations seemed to be driven largely by CMV exposure. Because counts were too low, seventeen rarely observed V segments, including chromosome 9 orphons, were left out of the earlier analysis of over 550 of the donors. The authors suggested that the approach could potentially be generalized to other disease states and immunological phenotypes. The only immune exposure information available for the cohort was CMV serostatus. The 87-base-pair reads could not distinguish some IMGT-functional V segments, including TRBV6-2 and TRBV6-3, so those segments were excluded. This cohort had only TCR beta chains sequenced, and the lack of alpha or paired-chain data limited which features could be detected. V-gene and J-gene trimming of TCR beta chains was associated with a missense DCLRE1C variant in a later genetic analysis, and the association was replicated in an independent cohort. At a false discovery rate of 0.05, a later analysis linked 16,951 TCR beta sequences to specific HLA alleles. A later analysis found that TCR association rates varied across HLA loci, with DRB1 alleles showing the most associated TCRs and HLA-C alleles the fewest.

In total, 500 to 700 healthy bone marrow donors made up the cohort. At the time of sampling, every cohort member was nominally healthy, though immune exposures that went unrecorded were likely present. The donor was CMV seronegative and belonged to the group of more than 300 seronegative cohort members. Each donor provided a peripheral blood sample, and peripheral blood mononuclear cells were used for TCR beta sequencing. Genomic DNA extraction from the blood cell samples was performed with the Qiagen DNeasy Blood Extraction Kit. On this clone: Its antigen remains undetermined. Base qualities were left out, and no much larger clone turns up one base away.

The library was obtained by the immunoSEQ multiplex PCR assay. The multiplex PCR relied on a mix of 60 forward primers for TCR Vbeta segments and 13 reverse primers for TCR Jbeta segments. A multiplex PCR assay on genomic DNA amplified the CDR3 region of rearranged TCR beta genes. The Illumina HiSeq System was used to sequence the amplified TCR beta libraries as 87-base-pair reads. Per the authors' processing: A later analysis counted approximately 84 million unique TCR beta chains across the 670 or so repertoires, and 9.5 million to 11 million of these chains were shared by at least two donors. A nearest-neighbor algorithm error-corrected the raw reads and collapsed the reads into unique sequences, merging closely related sequences to remove PCR and sequencing errors. V, D and J gene segments were assigned by aligning CDR3 sequences to IMGT reference sequences. For a sequence to be retained, at least a six-nucleotide match to both a V gene segment and a J gene segment was required. Rearrangements were called productive when the CDR3 lacked stop codons and stayed in frame with V and J; all others were non-productive. CDR3 was defined by IMGT convention, running from the second conserved V-encoded cysteine to the conserved J-encoded phenylalanine. Sequences without an unambiguous match to a single V gene segment were excluded from the earlier analysis of 587 of the donors. An earlier analysis of several hundred of the donors called V segments functional above 56.7% productive rearrangements and segregating when the between-donor standard deviation exceeded 5%. A statistical classification framework was developed to diagnose cytomegalovirus status using the catalog of TCR beta chain sequences. In a later analysis, V and J genes were assigned by comparing TCR nucleotide sequences against IMGT/GENE-DB human TR gene sequences. Using the TCRdist pipeline, a later analysis assigned CDR3 sequences along with most-parsimonious VDJ recombination scenarios. In a later analysis, each TCR beta chain was defined by its CDR3 amino acid sequence together with its V-gene family, and reads without a unique V-gene family were excluded. As a way to deal with suspected cross-contamination and a sequencing artifact, a later analysis dropped hundreds of nucleotide sequences that were highly shared and had low generation probability. A later analysis calculated a clonal expansion index for each public chain from normalized within-repertoire ranks of inferred template counts. In a later analysis, generation probabilities were computed with a VDJ recombination model fitted to out-of-frame rearrangements, and the resulting probabilities were checked against IGoR. Hypergeometric tests were used in a later analysis to score TCR-TCR, TCR-HLA and TCR-CMV co-occurrence, with a repertoire-size bias correction applied to the TCR pairs. In a later analysis, false discovery rates were estimated by permuting HLA or CMV assignments 20 times. In a later analysis, co-occurring TCRs were grouped using DBSCAN, and TCRdist sequence similarity was added for clustering within HLA-allele-positive subsets. Co-occurrence clustering excluded repertoires with fewer than 30,000 or more than 120,000 public chains, plus five with anomalous nucleotide sharing. Drawn from immuneACCESS, this table holds only the in-frame rearrangements with V and J called that TCRdb kept. Clones are partly lost; checked studies trace under half to an unresolved V gene and leave the rest unexplained. Clone size and V and J calls were adopted from that table, with D and trimming inferred from the DNA. Here the sample has about 200,000 clones; around 77% occur a single time. The top ten constitute less than 3.5% of the sample.

At the junction V is shortened by 1 base and J by 5 bases; bases outside the gene matches: 7. The germline V gene specifies SGHRS as CDR1 and YFSETQ as CDR2. Reading from cysteine to phenylalanine, the CDR3 counts 16 amino acids. Only the CDR3 DNA is retained, 48 bases long and in frame from the first base. The chain employs TRBV5-1 and TRBJ2-1, and 9 bases in between align with TRBD2. Sequenced: PBMCs. This TCR came from a woman in her twenties or thirties in good health and CMV-seronegative. The bases are TGCGCCAGCAGCTTGCTTAGCGGGGGACTAAACAATGAGCAGTTCTTC. Translation gives CASSLLSGGLNNEQFF.